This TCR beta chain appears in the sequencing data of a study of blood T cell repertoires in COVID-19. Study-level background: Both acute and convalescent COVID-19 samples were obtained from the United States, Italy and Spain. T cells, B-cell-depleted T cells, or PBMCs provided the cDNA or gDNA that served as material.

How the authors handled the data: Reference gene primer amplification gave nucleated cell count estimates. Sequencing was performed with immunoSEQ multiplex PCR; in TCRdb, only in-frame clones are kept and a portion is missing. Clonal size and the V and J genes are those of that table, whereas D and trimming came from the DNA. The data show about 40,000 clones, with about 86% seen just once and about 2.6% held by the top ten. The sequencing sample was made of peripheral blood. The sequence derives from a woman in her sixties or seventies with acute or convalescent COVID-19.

DNA for the CDR3: TGTGCCTGGAATCCCCCAGGGGGGCGGGCGGGGTATGGCTACACCTTC. Translating gives CAWNPPGGRAGYGYTF. This rearrangement joins TRBV30 to TRBJ1-2, with 7 nucleotides matching TRBD1. CDR3 length: 16 residues. The V gene's germline CDR1 is GTSNPN and CDR2 SVGIG (reference sequence). The V gene end was trimmed by 4 bases and the J gene end by 5 bases; junction bases not matched to a gene: 16.